The sample holds a few counts of the clone carrying this T cell receptor beta chain. The data belong to a study of T-cell memory formation after mild COVID-19. From 5'RACE with constant-segment primers came TCR alpha and TCR beta cDNA libraries that carried sample barcodes and UMIs. TCRdb passed the 5' RACE reads through MiXCR, listing each CDR3 protein once. The sample lists 200,000 or so distinct CDR3 sequences, around 9.1% seen once, with 3.5% to 4% in the top ten. The CDR3 runs to 12 residues. Germline CDR1 is KGHDR and CDR2 is SFDVKD. V gave up 9 bases and J gave up 6 bases, with 11 bases separating them.

Sequencing was done on a sample of PBMCs or a T cell subset sorted from them (not recorded which). The chain joins TRBV24-1 to TRBJ2-1, with D maybe TRBD2 (5 bases). The sequence was collected from a man aged 18-30 years who had mild COVID-19 (a few samples of this study predate the infection). Cell type and time point are not known. The CDR3 loop reads CATDGGRNEQFF. The CDR3 coding sequence is TGTGCCACCGACGGAGGTCGCAATGAGCAGTTCTTC.